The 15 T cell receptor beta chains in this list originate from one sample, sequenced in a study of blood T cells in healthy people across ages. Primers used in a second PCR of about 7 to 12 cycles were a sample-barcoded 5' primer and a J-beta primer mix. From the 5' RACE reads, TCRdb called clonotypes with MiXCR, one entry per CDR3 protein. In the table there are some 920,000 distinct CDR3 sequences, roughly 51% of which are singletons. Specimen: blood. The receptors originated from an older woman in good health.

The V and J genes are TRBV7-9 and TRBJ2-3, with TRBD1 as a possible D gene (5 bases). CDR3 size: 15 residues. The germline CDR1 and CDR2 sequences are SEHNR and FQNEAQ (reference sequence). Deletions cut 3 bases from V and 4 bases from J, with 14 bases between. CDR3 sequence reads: CASSFLPTEADTQYF. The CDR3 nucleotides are TGTGCCAGCAGCTTCCTGCCGACAGAAGCAGATACGCAGTATTTT.

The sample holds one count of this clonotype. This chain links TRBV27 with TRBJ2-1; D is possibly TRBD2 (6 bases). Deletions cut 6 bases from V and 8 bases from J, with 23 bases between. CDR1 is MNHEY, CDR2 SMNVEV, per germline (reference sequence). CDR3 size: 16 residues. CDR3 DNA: TGTGCCAGCAGAGCTGGGGGGACCTGGGTAGTTTATGAGCAGTTCTTC. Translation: CASRAGGTWVVYEQFF.

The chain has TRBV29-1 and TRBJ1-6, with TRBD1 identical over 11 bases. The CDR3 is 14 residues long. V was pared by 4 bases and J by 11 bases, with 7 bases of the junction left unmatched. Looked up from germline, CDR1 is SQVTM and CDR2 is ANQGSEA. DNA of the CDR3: TGCAGCGTTGGGGACAGGGGGAATGCTCCACCCCTCCACTTT. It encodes CSVGDRGNAPPLHF.

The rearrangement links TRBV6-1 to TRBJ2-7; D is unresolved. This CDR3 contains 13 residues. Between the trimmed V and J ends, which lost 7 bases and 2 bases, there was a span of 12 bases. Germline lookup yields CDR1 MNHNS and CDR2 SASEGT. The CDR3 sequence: CASTGRSPYEQYF. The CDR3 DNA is TGTGCCAGCACTGGACGGTCCCCCTACGAGCAGTACTTC.

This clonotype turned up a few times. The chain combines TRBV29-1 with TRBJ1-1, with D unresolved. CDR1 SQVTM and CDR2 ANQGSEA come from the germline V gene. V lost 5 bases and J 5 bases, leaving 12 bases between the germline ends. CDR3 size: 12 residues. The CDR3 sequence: CSVRSFLTEAFF. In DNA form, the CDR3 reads TGCAGCGTTCGGTCCTTCTTGACTGAAGCTTTCTTT.

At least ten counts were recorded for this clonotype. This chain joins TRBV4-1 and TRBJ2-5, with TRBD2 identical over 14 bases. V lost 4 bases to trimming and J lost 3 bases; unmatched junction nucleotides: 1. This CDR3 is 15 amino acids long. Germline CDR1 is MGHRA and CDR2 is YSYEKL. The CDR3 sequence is CASSRGLAGEETQYF. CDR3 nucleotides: TGCGCCAGCAGCCGGGGACTAGCGGGAGAAGAGACCCAGTACTTC.

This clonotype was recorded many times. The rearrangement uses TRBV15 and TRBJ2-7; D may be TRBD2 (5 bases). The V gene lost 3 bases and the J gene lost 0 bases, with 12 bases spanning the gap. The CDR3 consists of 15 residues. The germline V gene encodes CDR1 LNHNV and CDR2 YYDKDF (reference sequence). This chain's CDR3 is CATSSEGSSSYEQYF. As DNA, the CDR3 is TGTGCCACCAGCAGTGAGGGTTCCAGCTCCTACGAGCAGTACTTC.

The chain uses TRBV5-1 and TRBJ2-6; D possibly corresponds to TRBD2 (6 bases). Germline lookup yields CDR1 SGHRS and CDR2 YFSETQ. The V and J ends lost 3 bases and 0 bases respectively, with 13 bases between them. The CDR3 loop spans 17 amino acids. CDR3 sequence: CASSWGVVGSGANVLTF. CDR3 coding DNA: TGCGCCAGCAGCTGGGGGGTTGTGGGCTCTGGGGCCAACGTCCTGACTTTC.

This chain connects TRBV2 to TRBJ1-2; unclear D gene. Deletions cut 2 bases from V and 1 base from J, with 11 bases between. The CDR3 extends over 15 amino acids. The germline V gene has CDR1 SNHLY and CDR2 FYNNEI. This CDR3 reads CASSEFMIINYGYTF. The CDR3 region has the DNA TGTGCCAGCAGTGAATTTATGATTATTAACTATGGCTACACCTTC. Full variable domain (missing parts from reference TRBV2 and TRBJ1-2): EPEVTQTPSHQVTQMGQEVILRCVPISNHLYFYWYRQILGQKVEFLVSFYNNEISEKSEIFDDQFSVERPDGSNFTLKIRSTKLEDSAMYFCASSEFMIINYGYTFGSGTRLTVV.

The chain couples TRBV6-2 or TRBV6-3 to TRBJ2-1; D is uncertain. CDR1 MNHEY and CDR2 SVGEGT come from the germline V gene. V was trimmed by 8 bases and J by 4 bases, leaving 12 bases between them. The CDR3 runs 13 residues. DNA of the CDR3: TGTGCCAGCGGGGTGGAAGCATACAATGAGCAGTTCTTC. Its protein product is CASGVEAYNEQFF.

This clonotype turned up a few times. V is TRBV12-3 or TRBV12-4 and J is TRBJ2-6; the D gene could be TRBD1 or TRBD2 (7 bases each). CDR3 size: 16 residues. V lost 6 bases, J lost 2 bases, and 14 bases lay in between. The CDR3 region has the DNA TGTGCCAGCAGCATGGGAGGGGGCGCTGGGGCCAACGTCCTGACTTTC. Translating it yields CASSMGGGAGANVLTF.

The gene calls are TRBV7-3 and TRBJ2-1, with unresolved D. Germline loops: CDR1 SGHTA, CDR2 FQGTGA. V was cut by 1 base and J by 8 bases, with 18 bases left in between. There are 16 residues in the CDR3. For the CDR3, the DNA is TGTGCCAGCAGCTTAAGCGCAGGTGGGCAATTATATGAGCAGTTCTTC. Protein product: CASSLSAGGQLYEQFF.

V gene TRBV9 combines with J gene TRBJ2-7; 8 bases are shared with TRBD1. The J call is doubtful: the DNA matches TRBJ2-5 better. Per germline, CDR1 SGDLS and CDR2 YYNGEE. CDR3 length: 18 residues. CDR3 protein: CASSGGTGEEVLRETQYF. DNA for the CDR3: TGTGCCAGCAGCGGCGGGACAGGCGAGGAGGTGCTCCGAGAGACCCAGTACTTC.

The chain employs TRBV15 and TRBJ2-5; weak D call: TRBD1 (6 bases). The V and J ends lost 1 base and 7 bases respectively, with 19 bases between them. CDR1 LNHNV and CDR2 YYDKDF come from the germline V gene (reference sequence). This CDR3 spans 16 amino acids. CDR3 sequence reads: CATSRVPWTVELTQYF. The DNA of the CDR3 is TGTGCCACCAGCAGAGTACCTTGGACAGTAGAATTGACCCAGTACTTC.

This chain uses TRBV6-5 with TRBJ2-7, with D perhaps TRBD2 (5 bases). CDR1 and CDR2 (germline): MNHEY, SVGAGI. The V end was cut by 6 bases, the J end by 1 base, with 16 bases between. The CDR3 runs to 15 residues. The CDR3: CASSDGRARSYEQYF. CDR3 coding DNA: TGTGCCAGCAGCGACGGGCGGGCCCGGTCCTACGAGCAGTACTTC.